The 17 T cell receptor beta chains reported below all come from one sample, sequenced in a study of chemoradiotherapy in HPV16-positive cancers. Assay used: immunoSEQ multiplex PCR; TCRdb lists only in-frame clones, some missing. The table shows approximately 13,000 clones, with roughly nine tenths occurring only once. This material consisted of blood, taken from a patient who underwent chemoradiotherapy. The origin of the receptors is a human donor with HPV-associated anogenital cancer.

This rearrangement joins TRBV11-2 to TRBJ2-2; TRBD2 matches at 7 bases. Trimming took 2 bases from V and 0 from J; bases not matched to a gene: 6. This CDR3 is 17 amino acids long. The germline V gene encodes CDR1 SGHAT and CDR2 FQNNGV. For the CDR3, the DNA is TGTGCCAGCAGCTTACCGACCGGACTAGCGAACACCGGGGAGCTGTTTTTT. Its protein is CASSLPTGLANTGELFF. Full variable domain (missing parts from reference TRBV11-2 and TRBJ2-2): EAGVAQSPRYKIIEKRQSVAFWCNPISGHATLYWYQQILGQGPKLLIQFQNNGVVDDSQLPKDRFSAERLKGVDSTLKIQPAKLEDSAVYLCASSLPTGLANTGELFFGEGSRLTVL.

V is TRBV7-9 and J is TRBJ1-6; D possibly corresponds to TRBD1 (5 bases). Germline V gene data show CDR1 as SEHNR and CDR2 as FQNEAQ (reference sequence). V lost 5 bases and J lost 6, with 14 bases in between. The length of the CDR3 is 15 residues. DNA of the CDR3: TGTGCCAGCAGCCCCAACATAGACAGTAATTCACCCCTCCACTTT. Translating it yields CASSPNIDSNSPLHF.

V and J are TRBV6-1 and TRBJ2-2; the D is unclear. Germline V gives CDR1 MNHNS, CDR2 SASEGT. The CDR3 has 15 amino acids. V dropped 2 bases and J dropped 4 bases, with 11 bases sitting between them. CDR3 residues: CASSEFRQVTGELFF. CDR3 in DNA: TGTGCCAGCAGTGAATTTAGGCAAGTCACCGGGGAGCTGTTTTTT.

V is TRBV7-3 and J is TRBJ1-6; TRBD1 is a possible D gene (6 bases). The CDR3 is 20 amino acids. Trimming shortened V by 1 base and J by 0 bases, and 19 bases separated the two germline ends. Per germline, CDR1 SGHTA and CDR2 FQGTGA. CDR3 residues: CASSLKEQGLWYSYNSPLHF. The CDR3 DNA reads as TGTGCCAGCAGCTTAAAGGAACAGGGTCTATGGTACTCCTATAATTCACCCCTCCACTTT.

The CDR3: CASSWLGTGGSNQPQHF. CDR3 DNA: TGTGCCAGCAGCTGGCTAGGGACAGGGGGCAGCAATCAGCCCCAGCATTTT. This chain joins TRBV5-5 and TRBJ1-5; TRBD1 matches 12 bases. CDR1 SGHKS and CDR2 YYEKEE come from the germline V gene (reference sequence). V lost 3 bases and J lost 1; bases outside the gene matches: 5. The CDR3 is 17 residues long.

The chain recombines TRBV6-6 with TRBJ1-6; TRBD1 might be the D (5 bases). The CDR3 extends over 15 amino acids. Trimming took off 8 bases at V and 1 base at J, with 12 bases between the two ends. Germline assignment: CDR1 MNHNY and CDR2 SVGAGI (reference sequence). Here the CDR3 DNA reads TGTGCCAGCGGGGGTTTAGAATCCTATAATTCACCCCTCCACTTT. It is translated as CASGGLESYNSPLHF.

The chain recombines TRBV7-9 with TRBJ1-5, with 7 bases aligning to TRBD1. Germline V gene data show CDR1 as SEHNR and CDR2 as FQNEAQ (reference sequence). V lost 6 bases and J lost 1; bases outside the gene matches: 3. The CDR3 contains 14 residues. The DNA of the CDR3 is TGTGCCAGCAGTCTGACAGGGAGCAATCAGCCCCAGCATTTT. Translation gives CASSLTGSNQPQHF.

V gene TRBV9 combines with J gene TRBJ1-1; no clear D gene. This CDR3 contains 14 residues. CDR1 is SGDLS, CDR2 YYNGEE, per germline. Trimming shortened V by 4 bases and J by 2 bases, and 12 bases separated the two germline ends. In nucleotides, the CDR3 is TGTGCCAGCAGCCCGCACGGGAAAAACACTGAAGCTTTCTTT. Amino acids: CASSPHGKNTEAFF.

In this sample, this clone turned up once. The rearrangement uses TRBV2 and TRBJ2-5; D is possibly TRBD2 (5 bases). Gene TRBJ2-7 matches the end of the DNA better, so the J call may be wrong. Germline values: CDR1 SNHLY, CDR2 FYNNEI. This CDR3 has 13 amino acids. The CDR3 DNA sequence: TGTGCCAGCAGTAGCGGAGTCAACTACGAGCAGTACTTC. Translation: CASSSGVNYEQYF.

This CDR3 reads CASSLRTLSYEQYF. In DNA form, the CDR3 reads TGTGCCAGCAGCTTGAGAACCCTCTCCTACGAGCAGTACTTC. The rearrangement joins TRBV7-6 to TRBJ2-7; D gene ambiguous. Trimming shortened V by 3 bases and J by 0 bases, and 9 bases separated the two germline ends. The CDR3 covers 14 residues. Germline assignment: CDR1 SGHVS and CDR2 FNYEAQ.

In DNA, the CDR3 is TGTGCCAGCAGCTTATCCCCGGGACAGGGATCTGGCTACACCTTC. Translating it yields CASSLSPGQGSGYTF. The rearrangement joins TRBV7-2 to TRBJ1-2, with 9 bases fitting TRBD1. Germline CDR1 SGHTA, CDR2 FQGNSA. This CDR3 comprises 15 residues. Trimming removed 2 bases from V and 7 bases from J; junction bases left unmatched: 8.

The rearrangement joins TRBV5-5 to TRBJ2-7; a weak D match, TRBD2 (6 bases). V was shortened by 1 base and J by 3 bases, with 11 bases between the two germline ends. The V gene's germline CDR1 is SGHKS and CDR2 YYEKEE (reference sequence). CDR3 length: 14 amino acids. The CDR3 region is CASSLTSTVYEQYF. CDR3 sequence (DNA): TGTGCCAGCAGCTTGACTAGCACGGTCTACGAGCAGTACTTC.

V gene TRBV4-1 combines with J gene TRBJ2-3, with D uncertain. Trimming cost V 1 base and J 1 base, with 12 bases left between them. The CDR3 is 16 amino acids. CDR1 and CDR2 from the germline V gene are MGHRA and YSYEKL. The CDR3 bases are TGCGCCAGCAGCCAAGGAATGGAACTCCGCACAGATACGCAGTATTTT. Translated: CASSQGMELRTDTQYF.

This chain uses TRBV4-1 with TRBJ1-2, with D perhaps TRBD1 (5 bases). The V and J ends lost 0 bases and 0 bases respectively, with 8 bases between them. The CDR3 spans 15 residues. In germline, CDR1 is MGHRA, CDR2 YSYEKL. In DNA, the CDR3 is TGCGCCAGCAGCCAAGATGACAGAGCTAACTATGGCTACACCTTC. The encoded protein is CASSQDDRANYGYTF.

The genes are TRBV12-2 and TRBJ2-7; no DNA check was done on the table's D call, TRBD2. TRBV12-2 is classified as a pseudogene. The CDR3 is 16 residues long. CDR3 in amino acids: CASRLAPRGRVYEQYF. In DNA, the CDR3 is TGTGCAAGTCGCTTAGCGCCGCGCGGGAGGGTCTACGAGCAGTACTTC.

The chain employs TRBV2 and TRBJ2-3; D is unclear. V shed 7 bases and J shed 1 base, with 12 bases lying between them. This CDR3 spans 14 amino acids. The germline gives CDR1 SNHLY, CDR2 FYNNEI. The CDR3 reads CASNRLPRTDTQYF. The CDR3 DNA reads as TGTGCCAGCAATCGCCTGCCCCGCACAGATACGCAGTATTTT.

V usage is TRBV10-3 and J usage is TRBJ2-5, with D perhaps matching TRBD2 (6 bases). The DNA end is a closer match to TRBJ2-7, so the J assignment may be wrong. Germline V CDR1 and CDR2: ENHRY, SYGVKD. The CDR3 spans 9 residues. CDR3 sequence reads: CAAGYEQYF. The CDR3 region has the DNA TGTGCCGCGGGATACGAGCAGTACTTC.